This T cell receptor (beta chain) was retrieved from a study of cytomegalovirus exposure and HLA in healthy donors. Study observations and caveats: Altogether, more than 150 TCR beta chains were recorded as cytomegalovirus-associated. In a later analysis, DRB1 alleles had the most associated TCRs; HLA-C alleles the fewest.

PCR involved 60 Vbeta and 13 Jbeta primers. Using immunoSEQ multiplex PCR, the repertoire was profiled, and TCRdb retains in-frame clones only, with some absent. The table records more than 110,000 clones, around 76% of them present only once. Germline CDR1 is LNHDA and CDR2 is SQIVND (reference sequence). This CDR3 is built from 15 residues. The junction had 9 bases not matched to a gene; V was cut back by 3 bases and J by 8 bases. A remark on this clone: The antigen is undetermined.

The receptor's source is a man between 18 and 35 years old in good health and CMV-seronegative. The sample consisted of PBMCs. J is TRBJ1-4 and V is TRBV19, with 7 bases lining up with TRBD1. Here the CDR3 reads CASSISRQGGEKLFF. The CDR3 DNA is TGTGCCAGTAGTATTTCCAGACAGGGCGGCGAAAAACTGTTTTTT.